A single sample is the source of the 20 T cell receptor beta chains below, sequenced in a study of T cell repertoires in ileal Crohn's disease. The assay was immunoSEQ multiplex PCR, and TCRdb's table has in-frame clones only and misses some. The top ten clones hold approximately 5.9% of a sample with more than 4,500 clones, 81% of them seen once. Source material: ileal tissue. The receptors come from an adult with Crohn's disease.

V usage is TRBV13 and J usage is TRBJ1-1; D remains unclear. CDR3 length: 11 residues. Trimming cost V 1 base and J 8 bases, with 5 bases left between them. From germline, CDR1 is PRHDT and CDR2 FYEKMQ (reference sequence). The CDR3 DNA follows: TGTGCCAGCAGCTTAGCAGAAGAAGCTTTCTTT. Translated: CASSLAEEAFF.

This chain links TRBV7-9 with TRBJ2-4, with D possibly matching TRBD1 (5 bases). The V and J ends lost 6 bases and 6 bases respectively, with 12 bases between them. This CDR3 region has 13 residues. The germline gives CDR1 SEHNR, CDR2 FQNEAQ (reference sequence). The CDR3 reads CASSTDNTNIQYF. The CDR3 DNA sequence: TGTGCCAGCAGTACGGACAACACAAACATTCAGTACTTC.

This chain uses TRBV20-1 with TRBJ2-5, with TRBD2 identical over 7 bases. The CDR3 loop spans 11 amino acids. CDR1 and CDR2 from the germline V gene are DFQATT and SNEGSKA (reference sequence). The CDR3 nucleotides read TGCAGCGGGGGGATGCAAGAGACCCAGTACTTC. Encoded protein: CSGGMQETQYF.

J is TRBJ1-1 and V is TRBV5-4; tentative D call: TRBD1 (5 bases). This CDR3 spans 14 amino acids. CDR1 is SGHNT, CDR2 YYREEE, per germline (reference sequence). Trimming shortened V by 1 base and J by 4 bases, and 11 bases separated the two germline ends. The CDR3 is CASSLKRGGTEAFF. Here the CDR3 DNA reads TGTGCCAGCAGCTTGAAGCGCGGGGGCACTGAAGCTTTCTTT. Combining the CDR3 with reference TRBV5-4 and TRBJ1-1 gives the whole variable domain ETGVTQSPTHLIKTRGQQVTLRCSSQSGHNTVSWYQQALGQGPQFIFQYYREEENGRGNFPPRFSGLQFPNYSSELNVNALELDDSALYLCASSLKRGGTEAFFGQGTRLTVV.

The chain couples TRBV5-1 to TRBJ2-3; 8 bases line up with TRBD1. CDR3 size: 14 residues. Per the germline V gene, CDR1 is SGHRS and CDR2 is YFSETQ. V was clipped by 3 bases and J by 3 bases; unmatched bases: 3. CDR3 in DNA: TGCGCCAGCAGCTCGACAGGGGTAACAGATACGCAGTATTTT. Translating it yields CASSSTGVTDTQYF.

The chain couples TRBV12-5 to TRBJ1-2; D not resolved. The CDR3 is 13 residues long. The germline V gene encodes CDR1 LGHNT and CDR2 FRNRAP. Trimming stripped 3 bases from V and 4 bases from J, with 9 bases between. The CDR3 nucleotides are TGTGCTAGTGGTTTAGATAGCTTCTATGGCTACACCTTC. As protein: CASGLDSFYGYTF. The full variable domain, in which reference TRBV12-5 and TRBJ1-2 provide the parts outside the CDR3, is DARVTQTPRHKVTEMGQEVTMRCQPILGHNTVFWYRQTMMQGLELLAYFRNRAPLDDSGMPKDRFSAEMPDATLATLKIQPSEPRDSAVYFCASGLDSFYGYTFGSGTRLTVV.

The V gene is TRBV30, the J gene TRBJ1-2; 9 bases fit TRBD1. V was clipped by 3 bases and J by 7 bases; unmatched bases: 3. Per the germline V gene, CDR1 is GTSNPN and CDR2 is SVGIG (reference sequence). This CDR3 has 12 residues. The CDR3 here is CAWRQGASGYTF. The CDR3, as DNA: TGTGCCTGGAGACAGGGGGCGTCTGGCTACACCTTC.

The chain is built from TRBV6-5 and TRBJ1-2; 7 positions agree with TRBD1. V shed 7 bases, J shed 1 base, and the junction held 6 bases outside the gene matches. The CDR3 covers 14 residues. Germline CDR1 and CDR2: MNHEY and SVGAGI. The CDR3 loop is CASTRRGHNYGYTF. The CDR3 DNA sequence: TGTGCCAGCACCCGAAGGGGGCATAACTATGGCTACACCTTC.

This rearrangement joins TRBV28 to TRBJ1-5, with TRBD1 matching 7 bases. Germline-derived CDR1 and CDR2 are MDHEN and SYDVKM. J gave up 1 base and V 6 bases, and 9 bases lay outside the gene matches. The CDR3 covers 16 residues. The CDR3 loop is CASSSIQGESNQPQHF. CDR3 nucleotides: TGTGCCAGCAGCTCGATCCAGGGGGAGAGCAATCAGCCCCAGCATTTT.

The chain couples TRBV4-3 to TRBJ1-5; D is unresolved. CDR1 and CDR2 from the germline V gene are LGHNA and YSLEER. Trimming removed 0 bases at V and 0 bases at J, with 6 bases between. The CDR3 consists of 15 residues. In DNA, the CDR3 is TGCGCCAGCAGCCAAGAAGAGAATAGCAATCAGCCCCAGCATTTT. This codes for CASSQEENSNQPQHF.

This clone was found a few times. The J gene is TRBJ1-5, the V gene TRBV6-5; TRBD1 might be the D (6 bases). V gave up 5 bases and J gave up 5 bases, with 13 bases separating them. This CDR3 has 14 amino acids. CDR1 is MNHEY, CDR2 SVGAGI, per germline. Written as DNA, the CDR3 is TGTGCCAGCAGTAAACAGGGAAGGGATCAGCCCCAGCATTTT. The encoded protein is CASSKQGRDQPQHF.

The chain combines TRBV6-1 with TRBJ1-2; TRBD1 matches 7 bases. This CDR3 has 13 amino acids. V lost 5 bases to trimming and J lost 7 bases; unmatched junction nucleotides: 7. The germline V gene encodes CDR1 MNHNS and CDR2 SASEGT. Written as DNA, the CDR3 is TGTGCCAGCAGTCCTGACAGGGAAAGTGGCTACACCTTC. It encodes CASSPDRESGYTF.

CDR3: CAISSPADTQYF. As DNA, the CDR3 is TGTGCCATCAGTAGCCCCGCAGATACGCAGTATTTT. V gene TRBV10-3 combines with J gene TRBJ2-3; no clear D. CDR3 length: 12 amino acids. Trimming took 5 bases from V and 4 from J, leaving 7 bases between them. From germline, CDR1 is ENHRY and CDR2 SYGVKD.

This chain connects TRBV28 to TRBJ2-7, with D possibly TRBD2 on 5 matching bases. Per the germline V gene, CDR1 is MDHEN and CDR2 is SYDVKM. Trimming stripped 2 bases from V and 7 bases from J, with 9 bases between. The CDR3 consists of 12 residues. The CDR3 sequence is CASSLGRGEQYF. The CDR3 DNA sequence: TGTGCCAGCAGTTTAGGTAGAGGGGAGCAGTACTTC. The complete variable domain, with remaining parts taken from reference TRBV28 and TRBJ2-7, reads DVKVTQSSRYLVKRTGEKVFLECVQDMDHENMFWYRQDPGLGLRLIYFSYDVKMKEKGDIPEGYSVSREKKERFSLILESASTNQTSMYLCASSLGRGEQYFGPGTRLTVT.

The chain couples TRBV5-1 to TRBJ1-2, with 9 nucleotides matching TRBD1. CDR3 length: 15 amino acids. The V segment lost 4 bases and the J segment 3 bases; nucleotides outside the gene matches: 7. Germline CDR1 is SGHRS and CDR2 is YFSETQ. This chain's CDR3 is CASSRLTGGDYGYTF. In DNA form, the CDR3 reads TGCGCCAGCAGCCGATTAACAGGGGGCGACTATGGCTACACCTTC.

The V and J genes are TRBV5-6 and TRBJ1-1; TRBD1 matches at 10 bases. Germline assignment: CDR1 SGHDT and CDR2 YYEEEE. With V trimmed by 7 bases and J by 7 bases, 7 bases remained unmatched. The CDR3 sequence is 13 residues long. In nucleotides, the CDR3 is TGTGCCAGCTTGGGACAGGGGCCGCGTGAAGCTTTCTTT. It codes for CASLGQGPREAFF.

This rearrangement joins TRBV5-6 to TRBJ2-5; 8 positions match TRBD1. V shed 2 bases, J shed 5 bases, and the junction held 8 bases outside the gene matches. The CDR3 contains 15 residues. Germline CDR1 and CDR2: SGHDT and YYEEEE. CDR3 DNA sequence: TGTGCCAGCAGCTTTGGACAGGGAGCAACGGAGACCCAGTACTTC. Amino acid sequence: CASSFGQGATETQYF.

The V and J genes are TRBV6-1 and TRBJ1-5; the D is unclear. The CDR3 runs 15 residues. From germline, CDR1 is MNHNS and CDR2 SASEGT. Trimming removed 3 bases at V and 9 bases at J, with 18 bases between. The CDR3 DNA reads TGTGCCAGCAGTGATTTCGGCCGCCGGGTTGGGCCCCAGCATTTT. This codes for CASSDFGRRVGPQHF.

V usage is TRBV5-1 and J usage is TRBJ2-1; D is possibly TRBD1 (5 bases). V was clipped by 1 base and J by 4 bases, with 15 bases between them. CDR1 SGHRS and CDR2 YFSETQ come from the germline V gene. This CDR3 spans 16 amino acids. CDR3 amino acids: CASSLISQGVYNEQFF. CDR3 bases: TGCGCCAGCAGCTTGATTTCCCAAGGGGTATACAATGAGCAGTTCTTC.

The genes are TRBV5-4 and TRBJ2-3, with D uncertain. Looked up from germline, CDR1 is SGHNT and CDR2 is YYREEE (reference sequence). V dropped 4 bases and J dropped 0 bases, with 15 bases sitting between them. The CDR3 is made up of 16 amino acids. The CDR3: CASSPLPRQSTDTQYF. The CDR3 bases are TGTGCCAGCAGCCCCCTCCCTCGTCAGAGCACAGATACGCAGTATTTT.